This TCR beta chain was sequenced in a study of T cell changes during pregnancy in multiple sclerosis. CDR1 MDHEN and CDR2 SYDVKM come from the germline V gene. This CDR3 has 14 residues. Trimming shortened V by 6 bases and J by 0 bases, and 10 bases separated the two germline ends. This table comes from immunoSEQ multiplex PCR, and its TCRdb copy is limited to in-frame clones, with some not included. The sample holds about 36,000 clones, about 88% seen once. The receptor's source is a female donor with multiple sclerosis, enrolled in a pregnancy study. The chain is built from TRBV28 and TRBJ2-3; the D gene is possibly TRBD2 (5 bases). Here the sequenced sample was CD4+ T cells from peripheral blood mononuclear cells, taken in the first trimester of pregnancy. The CDR3 DNA follows: TGTGCCAGCAGACTAGACTGGAGCACAGATACGCAGTATTTT. Translated: CASRLDWSTDTQYF. The full variable domain, completed using reference TRBV28 and TRBJ2-3, is DVKVTQSSRYLVKRTGEKVFLECVQDMDHENMFWYRQDPGLGLRLIYFSYDVKMKEKGDIPEGYSVSREKKERFSLILESASTNQTSMYLCASRLDWSTDTQYFGPGTRLTVL.